The clone carrying this TCR beta chain appeared a single time. One end of the junction varies from germline; a read error may be responsible. RNA transcripts yielded amplified TCR beta CDR3 regions. During a first-round RT-PCR of the TCR CDR3, the HTBI primer set was used. TCRdb re-analysed the multiplex PCR reads in MiXCR, keeping a single row per CDR3 protein. Among nearly 600,000 distinct CDR3 sequences listed, 12% to 15% were seen once. This record comes from a study of T cells in Graves' hyperthyroidism and ophthalmopathy. Germline lookup yields CDR1 SNHLY and CDR2 FYNNEI. CDR3 length: 15 residues. Pregnant or lactating patients were excluded, as were those with uncontrolled infection or other autoimmune disease.

The chain is built from TRBV2 and TRBJ1-5, with 7 bases identical to TRBD1. Sequencing was done on a sample of blood. The sequence was obtained from a woman in her late teens or twenties with Graves' ophthalmopathy. The CDR3 here is CASRRDSEINRPQHF. DNA of the CDR3: TGTGCCAGCAGAAGGGACAGCGAGATCAATCGGCCCCAGCATTTT.